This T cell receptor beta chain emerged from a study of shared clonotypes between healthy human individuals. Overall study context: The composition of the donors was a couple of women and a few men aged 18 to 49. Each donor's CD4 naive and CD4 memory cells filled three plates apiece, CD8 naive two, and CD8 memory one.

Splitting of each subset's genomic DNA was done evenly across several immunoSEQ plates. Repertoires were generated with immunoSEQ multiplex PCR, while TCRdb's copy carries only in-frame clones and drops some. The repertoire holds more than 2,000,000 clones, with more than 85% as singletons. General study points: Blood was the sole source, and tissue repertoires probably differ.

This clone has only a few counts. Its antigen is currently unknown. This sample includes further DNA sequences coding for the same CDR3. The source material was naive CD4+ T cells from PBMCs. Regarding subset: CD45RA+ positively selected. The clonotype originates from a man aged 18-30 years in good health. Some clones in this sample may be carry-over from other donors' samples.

CDR3 sequence (DNA): TGTGCCAGCAGCTTCGGGGATCAGCCCCAGCATTTT. Protein sequence: CASSFGDQPQHF. The chain links TRBV7-9 to TRBJ1-5; no clear D. Germline-derived CDR1 and CDR2 are SEHNR and FQNEAQ (reference sequence). The CDR3 loop spans 12 amino acids. V lost 3 bases, J lost 5 bases, and 5 bases lay in between.